This T cell receptor (beta chain) was documented in a study of blood T cell repertoires in COVID-19. Turning to the study itself: Recovered status in Cohort 3 required two negative PCRs, clearance, or symptom resolution. The samples span acute and convalescent COVID-19 from the United States, Italy and Spain. Sample material is recorded as cDNA or gDNA derived from T cells, B-cell-depleted T cells, or PBMCs.

The junction had 10 bases not matched to a gene; V was cut back by 5 bases and J by 4 bases. From germline, CDR1 is SGHVS and CDR2 FQNEAQ. This CDR3 has 15 amino acids. The data were produced by immunoSEQ multiplex PCR, yet TCRdb's version contains in-frame clones alone and is incomplete. The table lists approximately 200,000 clones, more than 75% of them singletons. This receptor was obtained from a young man in a cohort exposed to, infected with or recovered from COVID-19 (not recorded which). The sequenced sample consisted of PBMCs or T cells enriched from blood (not recorded which). The chain has TRBV7-8 and TRBJ1-1, with 7 bases that match TRBD1. DNA for the CDR3: TGTGCCAGCAGCCGACAGGGCGCGGGGGTCACTGAAGCTTTCTTT. Amino acids: CASSRQGAGVTEAFF.